The rows below give T cell receptor beta chains drawn from one sample of a study of T cell repertoires in cytomegalovirus infection. TCRdb called the reads again in MiXCR, with one record for every CDR3 protein. The table includes around 440,000 distinct CDR3 sequences, approximately 11% detected once. Sample: PBMCs. These receptors were collected from a human donor in good health (CMV status not recorded). Some clones in this sample may be carry-over from other donors' samples. The CDR3 runs from the conserved cysteine through the conserved F or W. The D gene is left open where the match is weak. Clone size is given for some rows only: seen once, a few or many times, or a class if the clone is expanded.

V gene	J gene	D gene	clone size	CDR3 protein	CDR3 DNA
TRBV12-3/TRBV12-4	TRBJ1-2	TRBD1	few	CASSRDRGIYGYTF	TGTGCCAGCAGTAGGGACAGGGGGATCTATGGCTACACCTTC
TRBV12-3/TRBV12-4	TRBJ1-1	.	many	CASSFGPGGNTEAFF	TGTGCCAGCAGTTTTGGCCCCGGCGGTAACACTGAAGCTTTCTTT
TRBV7-2	TRBJ1-4	.	many	CASSPPLWDEKLFF	TGTGCCAGCAGCCCCCCGTTGTGGGATGAAAAACTGTTTTTT
TRBV2	TRBJ2-1	TRBD2	.	CASSDGTSSGNEQFF	TGTGCCAGCAGTGACGGGACTAGCTCCGGCAATGAGCAGTTCTTC
TRBV5-4	TRBJ2-7	TRBD2	many	CASSSKTSGGDEQYF	TGTGCCAGCAGCTCGAAGACTAGCGGGGGTGACGAGCAGTACTTC
TRBV5-4	TRBJ2-2	.	few	CASSPGPDTRELFF	TGTGCCAGCAGTCCTGGACCTGACACGAGGGAGCTGTTTTTT
TRBV19	TRBJ2-2	.	few	CASSITPTGYTGELFF	TGTGCCAGTAGTATTACTCCGACAGGCTACACCGGGGAGCTGTTTTTT
TRBV12-3/TRBV12-4	TRBJ2-7	TRBD1	many	CASSIPGQAREQYF	TGTGCCAGCAGTATCCCGGGACAGGCCAGGGAGCAGTACTTC
TRBV18	TRBJ2-1	TRBD2	few	CASSPPSGSDDEQFF	TGTGCCAGCTCACCCCCTAGCGGGAGTGACGATGAGCAGTTCTTC
TRBV12-3/TRBV12-4	TRBJ1-1	.	many	CASSLAGADTEAFF	TGTGCCAGCAGTTTGGCAGGGGCAGACACTGAAGCTTTCTTT
TRBV7-9	TRBJ2-6	TRBD2	many	CASSSTSGTSDGANVLTF	TGTGCCAGCAGCTCGACCTCCGGGACTAGCGACGGGGCCAACGTCCTGACTTTC
TRBV20-1	TRBJ1-5	.	few	CSARIYRGRGHQPQHF	TGCAGTGCTAGGATTTATAGGGGCAGGGGACATCAGCCCCAGCATTTT
TRBV5-1	TRBJ1-1	TRBD1	many	CASSWGPDRAGTEAFF	TGCGCCAGCAGCTGGGGACCGGACAGGGCGGGCACTGAAGCTTTCTTT
TRBV9	TRBJ1-1	.	.	CASTPGGDTEAFF	TGTGCCAGCACCCCGGGGGGAGACACTGAAGCTTTCTTT
TRBV7-9	TRBJ2-7	.	many	CASSNQNYEQYF	TGTGCCAGCAGCAACCAGAACTACGAGCAGTACTTC
TRBV12-3/TRBV12-4	TRBJ2-1	.	many	CAITLSKEQFF	TGTGCCATTACCCTGTCCAAAGAGCAGTTCTTC
TRBV5-5	TRBJ1-5	TRBD1	.	CASSLGQGVRQPQHF	TGTGCCAGCAGCTTGGGCCAGGGGGTACGTCAGCCCCAGCATTTT
TRBV4-2	TRBJ1-1	.	.	CASSQAAGQGNTEAFF	TGTGCCAGCAGCCAAGCCGCTGGGCAGGGGAACACTGAAGCTTTCTTT
TRBV12-3/TRBV12-4	TRBJ2-1	.	many	CASTLEGGHEQFF	TGTGCCAGCACCTTAGAGGGGGGCCATGAGCAGTTCTTC
TRBV7-9	TRBJ2-1	TRBD1	many	CASTFMDRGRNEQFF	TGTGCCAGCACCTTCATGGACAGGGGGCGGAATGAGCAGTTCTTC
TRBV19	TRBJ1-5	.	.	CAKSYSNQPQHF	TGTGCCAAGTCGTATAGCAATCAGCCCCAGCATTTT
TRBV7-9	TRBJ2-1	.	many	CASSLAGAVYNEQFF	TGTGCCAGCAGCTTAGCGGGAGCGGTCTACAATGAGCAGTTCTTC
TRBV7-3	TRBJ1-1	.	many	CASSAGIQGEAFF	TGTGCCAGCAGCGCCGGAATACAGGGTGAAGCTTTCTTT
TRBV15	TRBJ1-5	TRBD1	few	CATSGDRGLSQPQHF	TGTGCCACCAGCGGCGACAGGGGTCTCTCCCAGCCCCAGCATTTT
TRBV6-5	TRBJ2-2	.	many	CASRGDRGTEGTGELFF	TGTGCCAGCCGTGGCGATCGCGGAACGGAGGGGACCGGGGAGCTGTTTTTT
TRBV7-9	TRBJ2-1	.	many	CASSLEIAGGLNEQFF	TGTGCCAGCAGCTTAGAAATTGCGGGTGGGCTAAATGAGCAGTTCTTC
TRBV4-2	TRBJ2-5	TRBD1	many	CASSQNDREEETQYF	TGTGCCAGCAGCCAAAATGACAGGGAAGAAGAGACCCAGTACTTC
TRBV2	TRBJ1-5	.	many	CASSDRSGGNQPQHF	TGTGCCAGCAGTGACAGGAGTGGGGGGAATCAGCCCCAGCATTTT
TRBV28	TRBJ1-2	.	few	CASTRGLQLYGYTF	TGTGCCAGCACCAGGGGCCTCCAATTGTACGGCTACACCTTC
TRBV19	TRBJ2-1	.	many	CAAASLSEDNEQFF	TGTGCCGCGGCTAGCTTAAGTGAAGACAATGAGCAGTTCTTC
TRBV4-1	TRBJ2-3	.	few	CASSDTPLASTDTQYF	TGCGCCAGCAGTGATACCCCCTTGGCTAGCACAGATACGCAGTATTTT
TRBV20-1	TRBJ2-1	TRBD1	.	CSARDRHRGLGDEQFF	TGCAGTGCTAGAGATCGACACAGGGGGCTCGGGGATGAGCAGTTCTTC
TRBV6-8	TRBJ1-1	.	once	CASSVPGASTEAFF	TGTGCCAGCAGTGTGCCAGGGGCCTCCACTGAAGCTTTCTTT
TRBV2	TRBJ2-2	.	few	CASREWVTGELFF	TGTGCCAGCAGGGAGTGGGTCACCGGGGAGCTGTTTTTT
TRBV20-1	TRBJ1-1	TRBD1	many	CSAQGQAKTEAFF	TGCAGTGCACAAGGACAGGCCAAGACTGAAGCTTTCTTT
TRBV6-1	TRBJ1-2	.	many	CASSETEGYGYTF	TGTGCCAGCAGTGAGACAGAAGGCTATGGCTACACCTTC
TRBV28	TRBJ2-7	.	many	CASSPSTVSSYEQYF	TGTGCCAGCAGTCCCTCGACAGTCAGCTCCTACGAGCAGTACTTC
TRBV20-1	TRBJ2-5	.	many	CSARDGGAGTQYF	TGCAGTGCTAGAGATGGTGGGGCAGGAACCCAGTACTTC
TRBV28	TRBJ2-6	TRBD1	many	CASSSDRDRGSGANVLTF	TGTGCCAGCAGCTCTGACCGGGACAGGGGGTCTGGGGCCAACGTCCTGACTTTC
TRBV19	TRBJ1-6	.	.	CASSFRTNDNSPLHF	TGTGCCAGTAGTTTTCGGACGAACGATAATTCACCCCTCCACTTT
TRBV20-1	TRBJ2-7	TRBD2	.	CSAVLAGGNYEQYF	TGCAGTGCGGTACTAGCGGGGGGTAATTACGAGCAGTACTTC
TRBV10-3	TRBJ1-3	.	.	CASESVGSGNTIYF	TGTGCCTCAGAGTCGGTTGGGTCTGGAAACACCATATATTTT
TRBV2	TRBJ1-1	TRBD1	few	CASSVGTGSPLNTEAFF	TGTGCCAGCAGTGTTGGGACAGGGTCGCCCCTGAACACTGAAGCTTTCTTT
TRBV6-5	TRBJ1-6	TRBD1	many	CASSSRQGRRYSPLHF	TGTGCCAGCAGTTCCCGACAGGGGAGGCGATATTCACCCCTCCACTTT
TRBV9	TRBJ1-5	.	few	CASSVGQYSNQPQHF	TGTGCCAGCAGCGTTGGACAGTATAGCAATCAGCCCCAGCATTTT
TRBV6-2/TRBV6-3	TRBJ1-5	.	many	CASSTSGAWGNQPQHF	.
TRBV5-1	TRBJ2-2	.	.	CASTQTSGTLNTGELFF	TGCGCCAGCACCCAAACGTCCGGGACACTGAACACCGGGGAGCTGTTTTTT
TRBV6-5	TRBJ1-1	.	many	CASSYSKNTEAFF	TGTGCCAGCAGTTACTCGAAAAACACTGAAGCTTTCTTT
TRBV9	TRBJ2-2	TRBD2	many	CASSAVAGGGTGELFF	TGTGCCAGCAGCGCAGTAGCGGGAGGGGGCACCGGGGAGCTGTTTTTT
TRBV7-3	TRBJ2-3	.	many	CASSGVGVLLTDTQYF	TGTGCCAGCAGCGGGGTGGGGGTACTACTCACAGATACGCAGTATTTT
TRBV5-4	TRBJ1-2	TRBD1	.	CASSVGQGAFGYTF	TGTGCCAGCAGCGTGGGACAGGGGGCTTTTGGCTACACCTTC
TRBV2	TRBJ1-2	TRBD1	many	CASVQPPGTGRARGGYTF	TGTGCCAGCGTTCAACCCCCCGGGACAGGCCGAGCCCGAGGGGGCTACACCTTC
TRBV10-3	TRBJ2-1	TRBD2	many	CAISDSAGGPQEQFF	TGTGCCATCAGTGACTCTGCGGGAGGACCACAGGAGCAGTTCTTC
TRBV6-2/TRBV6-3	TRBJ1-1	TRBD1	.	CASSYWTGRINTEAFF	TGTGCCAGCAGTTACTGGACAGGGCGGATTAACACTGAAGCTTTCTTT
TRBV6-6	TRBJ2-4	TRBD1	.	CASSYSRGSGTGGRGAKNIQYF	TGTGCCAGCAGTTACTCGAGGGGGTCCGGGACAGGGGGCCGTGGAGCCAAAAACATTCAGTACTTC